The rows below give T cell receptor beta chains drawn from one sample of a study of response to subunit inactivated influenza vaccine. TCRdb re-called the RT-PCR reads through MiXCR, storing one row per CDR3 protein. The table includes approximately 530,000 distinct CDR3 sequences, around 8% detected once. The sample consisted of PBMCs from blood, taken less than 30 months after vaccination. The receptor set was obtained from a man aged 45 to 75 who received an inactivated influenza vaccine. Both conserved end residues are part of each CDR3. The D gene is left open where the match is weak. Clone size is stated in some rows and not others, as once, few, many or a class when expanded.

.,TRBD2,TRBV29-1,TRBJ2-7,TGCAGCGTACGGGACTACTACGAGCAGTACTTC,CSVRDYYEQYF
.,.,TRBV3-1,TRBJ2-7,TGTGCCAGCAGCCAAACCGGGACCAACTACGAGCAGTACTTC,CASSQTGTNYEQYF
.,.,TRBV12-3/TRBV12-4,TRBJ1-5,TGTGCCAGCAGAAGTAAGGGGGAGCCCCAGCATTTT,CASRSKGEPQHF
many,.,TRBV10-1,TRBJ1-1,TGCGCCAGCGGTTATTTCGGGGCACGGAACACTGAAGCTTTCTTT,CASGYFGARNTEAFF
.,.,TRBV5-1,TRBJ2-5,TGCGCCAGCAGCTTGTCTCCCAGCGAAGAGACCCAGTACTTC,CASSLSPSEETQYF
few,.,TRBV6-1,TRBJ2-3,TGTGCCAGCAGTCCCCGGGACTGGAGTGGGGATACGCAGTATTTT,CASSPRDWSGDTQYF
many,.,TRBV12-3/TRBV12-4,TRBJ1-5,TGTGCCAGCAGTTTAGACAGGGACAATCAGCCCCAGCATTTT,CASSLDRDNQPQHF
.,.,TRBV7-9,TRBJ2-1,TGTGCCAGCAGCTTTTCGTGGGGGCAGTTCTTC,CASSFSWGQFF
.,TRBD2,TRBV7-9,TRBJ2-7,TGTGCCAGCAGCACGAGAGGACTAGCGGGATCCGAGCAGTACTTC,CASSTRGLAGSEQYF
.,TRBD1,TRBV4-3,TRBJ1-5,TGCGCCAGCAGCCAAGAGACAGGGGCCAATCAGCCCCAGCATTTT,CASSQETGANQPQHF
many,.,TRBV20-1,TRBJ2-2,TGCAGTGCTAGCACAGGGATTACCGGGGAGCTGTTTTTT,CSASTGITGELFF
many,.,TRBV10-2,TRBJ2-3,TGCGCCAGCAGTGCGGCTTCTACTAGCACAGATACGCAGTATTTT,CASSAASTSTDTQYF
few,.,TRBV7-3,TRBJ2-3,TGTGCCAGCAGCTTAGAGCCCGGGGTGGGCACAGATACGCAGTATTTT,CASSLEPGVGTDTQYF
.,TRBD2,TRBV7-3,TRBJ2-2,TGTGCCAGCAGCTCCGGGACTAGCGGGAGGGCAGGCGGGGAGCTGTTTTTT,CASSSGTSGRAGGELFF
.,TRBD2,TRBV20-1,TRBJ2-1,TGCAGTGCGAGCTCTAGCGGGGGATACAATGAGCAGTTCTTC,CSASSSGGYNEQFF
few,.,TRBV3-1,TRBJ1-2,TGTGCCAGCAGCCCGGAGGTAGGGGACGGAGGAGTCGACACCTTC,CASSPEVGDGGVDTF
.,TRBD2,TRBV7-9,TRBJ2-1,TGTGCCAGCAGCCCTCAAGCGGGAATCAGCTACAATGAGCAGTTCTTC,CASSPQAGISYNEQFF
.,.,TRBV4-2,TRBJ2-1,TGTGCCAGCAGCCAAGATGACACCCGGGAATACAATGAGCAGTTCTTC,CASSQDDTREYNEQFF
few,TRBD1,TRBV20-1,TRBJ1-1,TGCAGTGCTAGAGCAAGGACAGGGAACACTGAAGCTTTCTTT,CSARARTGNTEAFF
.,.,TRBV12-3/TRBV12-4,TRBJ2-3,TGTGCCAGCAGTTTGCAATCCGGCACAGATACGCAGTATTTT,CASSLQSGTDTQYF
few,TRBD2,TRBV4-3,TRBJ2-3,TGCGCCAGCAGCCAAGATCGGGTAGCGGGGGGGCGGACCAGCACAGATACGCAGTATTTT,CASSQDRVAGGRTSTDTQYF
few,.,TRBV6-6,TRBJ1-5,TGTGCCAGCAGTTACTCGGACAATCAGCCCCAGCATTTT,CASSYSDNQPQHF
.,.,TRBV3-1,TRBJ1-2,TGTGCCAGCAGCCAAGATAGGTATGGCTACACCTTC,CASSQDRYGYTF
few,TRBD2,TRBV29-1,TRBJ2-1,TGCAGCGCAACTAGCGGGAGGGCGGTTGGCAATGAGCAGTTCTTC,CSATSGRAVGNEQFF
few,.,TRBV5-1,TRBJ1-1,TGCGCCAGCAGCCCCGGGTTAGGGGAAGCTTTCTTT,CASSPGLGEAFF
few,TRBD1,TRBV6-5,TRBJ2-3,TGTGCCAGCAGTAACCGGGACAGGGGGCAGTATTTT,CASSNRDRGQYF
many,TRBD2,TRBV24-1,TRBJ2-1,TGTGCCACCAGTGATTCCCGACTAGCGGGGGAGTACAATGAGCAGTTCTTC,CATSDSRLAGEYNEQFF
.,.,TRBV5-6,TRBJ1-1,TGTGCCAGCAGCTTGGGTATAGGGTTGAACACTGAAGCTTTCTTT,CASSLGIGLNTEAFF
.,.,TRBV6-5,TRBJ1-6,TGTGCCAGCAGTAACAAAATAGCCCTCCACTTT,CASSNKIALHF
many,TRBD2,TRBV29-1,TRBJ2-7,TGCAGCGTTGAAGGGGAGGGAAGAAACTACGAGCAGTACTTC,CSVEGEGRNYEQYF
few,.,TRBV15,TRBJ1-5,TGTGCCACCAGCAGAGGGACGGACACCAATCAGCCCCAGCATTTT,CATSRGTDTNQPQHF
few,.,TRBV7-8,TRBJ2-3,TGTGCCAGCAGCTTACGGGGACGCTATGCCACAGATACGCAGTATTTT,CASSLRGRYATDTQYF
few,TRBD2,TRBV6-2/TRBV6-3,TRBJ2-5,TGTGCCAGCAGCTCTACTAGCGGGGGAAGAGAGACCCAGTACTTC,CASSSTSGGRETQYF